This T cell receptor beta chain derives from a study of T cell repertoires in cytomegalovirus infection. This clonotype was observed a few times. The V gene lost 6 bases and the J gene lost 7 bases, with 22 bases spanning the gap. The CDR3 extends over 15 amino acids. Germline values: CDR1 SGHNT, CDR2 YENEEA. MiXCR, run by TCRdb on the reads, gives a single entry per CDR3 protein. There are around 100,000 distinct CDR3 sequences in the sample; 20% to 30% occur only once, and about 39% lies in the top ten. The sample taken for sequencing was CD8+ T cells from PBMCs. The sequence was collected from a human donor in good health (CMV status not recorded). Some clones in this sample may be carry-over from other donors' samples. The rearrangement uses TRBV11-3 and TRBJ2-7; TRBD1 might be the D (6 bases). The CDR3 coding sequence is TGTGCCAGCAGTCCCCCGACAGGAGACCTCGGTGAGCAGTACTTC. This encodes CASSPPTGDLGEQYF.